The 19 T cell receptor beta chains given below trace back to one sample, sequenced in a study of lymphopenia after photon versus proton radiotherapy. Here immunoSEQ multiplex PCR was the method, and the copy in TCRdb shows in-frame clones only, minus some. The data contain about 29,000 clones, roughly 87% of them seen just once; the ten biggest clones take up 50%. This specimen was peripheral blood, taken from a patient treated with proton-based radiotherapy. All receptors derive from a woman between 55 and 75 years old with cholangiocarcinoma. Some clones in this sample may be carry-over from other donors' samples.

CDR3 nucleotides: TGCGCCAGCAGTCCCCGGACACCTCGGCGGCGAGGCGAAAAACTGTTTTTT. This encodes CASSPRTPRRRGEKLFF. The chain is built from TRBV23-1 and TRBJ1-4, with D possibly TRBD1 on 5 matching bases. TRBV23-1 has ORF status, its function being uncertain. V was cut by 4 bases and J by 8 bases, with 23 bases left in between. CDR3 size: 17 residues.

CDR3: CASSLLAGGQGYEQYF. As DNA, the CDR3 is TGTGCCAGCAGCTTACTAGCGGGAGGCCAGGGGTACGAGCAGTACTTC. The chain links TRBV7-2 to TRBJ2-7, with TRBD2 matching 11 bases. CDR1 is SGHTA, CDR2 FQGNSA, per germline. The CDR3 is 16 residues long. J gave up 4 bases and V 2 bases, and 7 bases lay outside the gene matches.

The V gene is TRBV18, the J gene TRBJ2-5, with D perhaps TRBD1 or TRBD2 (5 bases each). The CDR3 contains 13 residues. Germline CDR1 and CDR2: KGHSH and LQKENI. Trimming stripped 3 bases from V and 1 base from J, with 6 bases between. The CDR3 region is CASSPGTQETQYF. For the CDR3, the DNA is TGTGCCAGCTCACCTGGGACCCAAGAGACCCAGTACTTC.

This clone occurred a few times. The chain uses TRBV18 and TRBJ1-5; D possibly corresponds to TRBD1 (5 bases). The CDR3 is 14 amino acids. Germline assignment: CDR1 KGHSH and CDR2 LQKENI. The V gene lost 4 bases and the J gene lost 6 bases, with 13 bases spanning the gap. The CDR3 region is CASSRGGLSQPQHF. CDR3 bases: TGTGCCAGCTCACGCGGGGGGTTAAGTCAGCCCCAGCATTTT. Using reference TRBV18 and TRBJ1-5 for the parts outside the CDR3, the full variable domain is NAGVMQNPRHLVRRRGQEARLRCSPMKGHSHVYWYRQLPEEGLKFMVYLQKENIIDESGMPKERFSAEFPKEGPSILRIQQVVRGDSAAYFCASSRGGLSQPQHFGDGTRLSIL.

The CDR3 DNA reads TGTGCCAGCAGTCCACTAGCGGGGGTCGATGAGCAGTTCTTC. As protein: CASSPLAGVDEQFF. This chain joins TRBV27 and TRBJ2-1; 11 bases match TRBD2. V gave up 5 bases and J gave up 8 bases; unmatched junction bases: 5. Germline CDR1 and CDR2: MNHEY and SMNVEV (reference sequence). The CDR3 covers 14 residues.

The chain joins TRBV7-2 to TRBJ2-5; 11 nucleotides align to TRBD1. The germline V gene encodes CDR1 SGHTA and CDR2 FQGNSA. The CDR3 is 15 amino acids. The V segment lost 5 bases and the J segment 7 bases; nucleotides outside the gene matches: 9. The CDR3 sequence: CASSTGTGGTWTQYF. CDR3 DNA: TGTGCCAGCAGCACCGGGACAGGGGGGACTTGGACCCAGTACTTC.

This chain joins TRBV5-6 and TRBJ2-1; 9 nucleotides match TRBD2. The CDR3 sequence is 17 residues long. Germline CDR1 SGHDT, CDR2 YYEEEE. V trimming: 4 bases; J trimming: 2 bases; junction bases outside the gene matches: 10. As DNA, the CDR3 is TGTGCCAGCAGCCCTTCGCCTAGCGGGGCCACCTACAATGAGCAGTTCTTC. This codes for CASSPSPSGATYNEQFF.

CDR3 nucleotides: TGTGCCAGCTCACCAAGGACAGTATCGAACACCGGGGAGCTGTTTTTT. Residues: CASSPRTVSNTGELFF. This chain links TRBV18 with TRBJ2-2; TRBD1 might be the D (6 bases). This CDR3 has 16 amino acids. Germline loops: CDR1 KGHSH, CDR2 LQKENI. V was shortened by 2 bases and J by 0 bases, with 10 bases between the two germline ends.

The chain combines TRBV5-6 with TRBJ1-1, with TRBD1 identical over 7 bases. In germline, CDR1 is SGHDT, CDR2 YYEEEE. This CDR3 is 14 amino acids long. Trimming cost V 4 bases and J 6 bases; bases outside gene matches: 9. In DNA, the CDR3 is TGTGCCAGCAGCACGGGACAGCCGGGGGCTGAAGCTTTCTTT. Protein product: CASSTGQPGAEAFF. Full variable domain (missing parts from reference TRBV5-6 and TRBJ1-1): DAGVTQSPTHLIKTRGQQVTLRCSPKSGHDTVSWYQQALGQGPQFIFQYYEEEERQRGNFPDRFSGHQFPNYSSELNVNALLLGDSALYLCASSTGQPGAEAFFGQGTRLTVV.

This rearrangement joins TRBV27 to TRBJ2-1, with 8 bases that match TRBD2. V shed 5 bases, J shed 5 bases, and the junction held 14 bases outside the gene matches. This CDR3 has 17 residues. Germline V gene sequence: CDR1 MNHEY, CDR2 SMNVEV (reference sequence). The CDR3 sequence is CASSPPRWTSSHNEQFF. The CDR3 nucleotides are TGTGCCAGCAGTCCCCCCCGGTGGACTAGCAGCCACAATGAGCAGTTCTTC.

This clone came up a few times. The CDR3 nucleotides read TGTGCCAGTAGCAGGTATGGCTACACCTTC. This gives the protein CASSRYGYTF. The chain combines TRBV19 with TRBJ1-2; D gene ambiguous. The CDR3 extends over 10 amino acids. Germline assignment: CDR1 LNHDA and CDR2 SQIVND (reference sequence). V was shortened by 6 bases and J by 5 bases, with 4 bases between the two germline ends.

The chain employs TRBV11-2 and TRBJ1-2; possible D gene TRBD1, 6 bases. The germline V gene encodes CDR1 SGHAT and CDR2 FQNNGV. This CDR3 spans 15 amino acids. Between the trimmed V and J ends, which lost 5 bases and 4 bases, there was a span of 17 bases. The CDR3 spells CASSLPDRPGYGYTF. DNA of the CDR3: TGTGCCAGCAGCCTTCCGGACAGACCCGGCTATGGCTACACCTTC.

V gene TRBV6-5 combines with J gene TRBJ1-5; 7 bases match TRBD1. The germline gives CDR1 MNHEY, CDR2 SVGAGI. CDR3 length: 14 amino acids. With 0 bases clipped from V and 9 bases from J, the junction kept 5 bases outside the gene matches. The CDR3 coding sequence is TGTGCCAGCAGTTACTCCAAGGGGGACAGGCCCCAGCATTTT. Its translation: CASSYSKGDRPQHF.

This clone appeared a single time. The chain has TRBV7-2 and TRBJ1-5; D is unresolved. Trimming took off 5 bases at V and 3 bases at J, with 17 bases between the two ends. Germline V gives CDR1 SGHTA, CDR2 FQGNSA. This CDR3 region has 16 residues. The CDR3 here is CASSAQSRVDNQPQHF. The CDR3 DNA follows: TGTGCCAGCAGCGCGCAATCAAGGGTAGACAATCAGCCCCAGCATTTT.

This clone has only one observation. This chain connects TRBV29-1 to TRBJ2-1; 10 bases are shared with TRBD2. V dropped 4 bases and J dropped 0; count of bases not matched to a gene: 3. CDR1 and CDR2 (germline): SQVTM, ANQGSEA. The CDR3 is 15 residues long. This chain's CDR3 is CSVASSGGSYNEQFF. The CDR3 nucleotides read TGCAGCGTTGCTTCTAGCGGGGGCTCCTACAATGAGCAGTTCTTC.

The V gene is TRBV2, the J gene TRBJ1-5; D may be TRBD1 (5 bases). V lost 3 bases and J lost 7, with 19 bases in between. The CDR3 spans 16 residues. The germline gives CDR1 SNHLY, CDR2 FYNNEI. The CDR3 DNA follows: TGTGCCAGCAGTGATAGTCTATTCGGGGCTGGGCAGCCCCAGCATTTT. It specifies CASSDSLFGAGQPQHF.

The chain uses TRBV7-9 and TRBJ1-4, with TRBD1 matching over 9 bases. The CDR3 runs to 16 residues. J was trimmed by 5 bases and V by 3 bases; bases with no gene match: 7. The germline V gene has CDR1 SEHNR and CDR2 FQNEAQ (reference sequence). CDR3 DNA sequence: TGTGCCAGCAGCTTGGGGGACAGGGCGGGAAATGAAAAACTGTTTTTT. Translated, it gives CASSLGDRAGNEKLFF. Based on the CDR3 plus reference TRBV7-9 and TRBJ1-4, the full variable domain is DTGVSQNPRHKITKRGQNVTFRCDPISEHNRLYWYRQTLGQGPEFLTYFQNEAQLEKSRLLSDRFSAERPKGSFSTLEIQRTEQGDSAMYLCASSLGDRAGNEKLFFGSGTQLSVL.

This clone occurred once. The rearrangement links TRBV29-1 to TRBJ1-2; D may be TRBD1 (6 bases). Germline CDR1 SQVTM, CDR2 ANQGSEA. V was clipped by 3 bases and J by 7 bases, with 9 bases between them. This CDR3 region has 11 residues. The CDR3 reads CSVEGAGGYTF. The CDR3 DNA sequence: TGCAGCGTTGAGGGGGCTGGTGGCTACACCTTC.

This chain uses TRBV6-5 with TRBJ2-7; TRBD1 matches 11 bases. V was pared by 6 bases and J by 2 bases, with 3 bases of the junction left unmatched. The CDR3 consists of 14 residues. Germline lookup yields CDR1 MNHEY and CDR2 SVGAGI. The CDR3 region is CASRGTGGPYEQYF. The DNA of the CDR3 is TGTGCCAGCAGGGGGACAGGGGGGCCCTACGAGCAGTACTTC.